Shown below are 2 T cell receptor beta chains from a single sample sequenced in a study of blood T cell repertoires in COVID-19. The assay was immunoSEQ multiplex PCR, and TCRdb's table has in-frame clones only and misses some. In the table there are approximately 160,000 clones, around four fifths of which are singletons. The sequencing sample was made of PBMCs or T cells enriched from blood (not recorded which). The receptors shown here come from a woman aged 45-59 years who had recovered from COVID-19.

The chain uses TRBV4-2 and TRBJ1-5; possible D gene TRBD1, 5 bases. The CDR3 totals 12 residues. Germline-derived CDR1 and CDR2 are LGHNA and YNFKEQ. V shed 4 bases and J shed 8 bases, with 9 bases lying between them. The CDR3: CASSRPGEPQHF. CDR3 nucleotide sequence: TGTGCCAGCAGCCGCCCGGGGGAGCCCCAGCATTTT.

This clone was recorded once. The V and J genes are TRBV18 and TRBJ2-2, with no clear D. CDR3 length: 15 residues. V lost 2 bases to trimming and J lost 6 bases, with 13 bases between them. From germline, CDR1 is KGHSH and CDR2 LQKENI. The CDR3 DNA sequence: TGTGCCAGCTCACCAGAAGAGGTTTGGGCCGGGGAGCTGTTTTTT. It encodes CASSPEEVWAGELFF.